Following are 25 T cell receptor beta chains from one sample sequenced in a study of T cells in Graves' hyperthyroidism and ophthalmopathy. Amplification targeted TCR beta CDR3 regions from RNA transcripts. In the first-round RT-PCR of the TCR CDR3, the HTBI primer set was used. TCRdb recomputed calls from the multiplex PCR reads with MiXCR, one row per CDR3 protein. The sample includes roughly 710,000 distinct CDR3 sequences, 30% to 40% of them seen just once. Sequencing used blood. The origin of the receptors is a woman aged 40 to 50 with Graves' hyperthyroidism.

Here the CDR3 reads CASSQAQGSEAFF. Written as DNA, the CDR3 is TGCGCCAGCAGCCAAGCTCAGGGTTCTGAAGCTTTCTTT. The rearrangement uses TRBV4-3 and TRBJ1-1; tentative D call: TRBD1 (5 bases). In germline, CDR1 is LGHNA, CDR2 YSLEER. The CDR3 consists of 13 residues. Trimming shortened V by 1 base and J by 6 bases, and 9 bases separated the two germline ends.

The rearrangement links TRBV20-1 to TRBJ2-2; D may be TRBD1 (6 bases). Germline loops: CDR1 DFQATT, CDR2 SNEGSKA (reference sequence). The CDR3 length is 12 residues. Trimming removed 6 bases from V and 5 bases from J, with 10 bases in between. The CDR3 nucleotides are TGCAGTGCCACAGGGAAAACCGGGGAGCTGTTTTTT. It yields the protein CSATGKTGELFF.

The sample holds many counts of this clonotype. CDR3 sequence (DNA): TGTGCCAGCAGTCCGACAGGGTTGGATGAAAAACTGTTTTTT. Protein product: CASSPTGLDEKLFF. The chain uses TRBV12-3 or TRBV12-4 and TRBJ1-4; 7 bases match TRBD1. The CDR3 runs to 14 residues. The trim removed 5 bases at V and 6 bases at J, leaving 6 bases unmatched.

The sample holds a few counts of this clonotype. The V call is TRBV7-9, the J call TRBJ2-7; 8 positions agree with TRBD1. The closer fit of TRBJ2-1 to the DNA end suggests the J call may be wrong. The length of the CDR3 is 15 residues. Germline values: CDR1 SEHNR, CDR2 FQNEAQ (reference sequence). The CDR3 coding sequence is TGTGCCAGCAGCGCCTCAGGGGGACAGGAATCTGAGCAGTTCTTC. This sequence encodes CASSASGGQESEQFF.

This clonotype was counted between two and nine times. The V call is TRBV6-5, the J call TRBJ1-1, with unresolved D. This CDR3 comprises 15 residues. Germline CDR1 MNHEY, CDR2 SVGAGI. Trimming stripped 2 bases from V and 1 base from J, with 11 bases between. CDR3 DNA sequence: TGTGCCAGCAGTTACGGTGCTCGGGCGAACACTGAAGCTTTCTTT. Amino acid sequence: CASSYGARANTEAFF.

In its sample, this clonotype was seen a few times. The rearrangement uses TRBV3-1 and TRBJ2-5; D gene unclear. CDR1 LGHDT and CDR2 YNNKEL come from the germline V gene (reference sequence). The CDR3 loop spans 13 amino acids. With 1 base removed from V and 5 bases from J, the gap between germline ends came to 8 bases. CDR3 sequence: CASSQGVRETQYF. CDR3 sequence (DNA): TGTGCCAGCAGCCAAGGGGTTCGGGAGACCCAGTACTTC.

There are a few counts of this clonotype. V usage is TRBV7-2 and J usage is TRBJ1-3, with D uncertain. This CDR3 has 15 residues. The germline CDR1 and CDR2 sequences are SGHTA and FQGNSA. V was clipped by 1 base and J by 0 bases, with 7 bases between them. CDR3 loop: CASSLVGYSGNTIYF. The CDR3 DNA follows: TGTGCCAGCAGCTTAGTGGGGTACTCTGGAAACACCATATATTTT.

A note on this clonotype: A much larger clonotype is one base distant, so this may be a read error. The chain combines TRBV7-9 with TRBJ2-7, with D perhaps matching TRBD1 or TRBD2 (6 bases each). The CDR3 runs to 13 residues. Germline lookup yields CDR1 SEHNR and CDR2 FQNEAQ (reference sequence). In DNA, the CDR3 is TGTGCCAACAGCATCTGGGGGGCCCACGAGCAGTACTTC. Residues: CANSIWGAHEQYF.

This chain uses TRBV10-3 with TRBJ2-5; D gene uncertain. The CDR3 length is 12 residues. Germline CDR1 reads ENHRY; CDR2 reads SYGVKD. With 6 bases removed from V and 5 bases from J, the gap between germline ends came to 10 bases. CDR3 in DNA: TGTGCCATCAGGGGATTTCAGGAGACCCAGTACTTC. As protein: CAIRGFQETQYF.

In its sample, this clonotype was seen once. A read error may account for a junction end that differs from germline. The V gene is TRBV5-4, the J gene TRBJ2-5; D is ambiguous. The CDR3 covers 14 residues. Germline V gene sequence: CDR1 SGHNT, CDR2 YYREEE (reference sequence). The CDR3: CVSSLGPGQETQYF. Here the CDR3 DNA reads TGTGTCAGCAGCTTGGGCCCAGGCCAAGAGACCCAGTACTTC.

The chain links TRBV4-1 to TRBJ1-3; unclear D gene. V lost 0 bases, J lost 0 bases, and 9 bases lay in between. The CDR3 runs 16 residues. Germline loops: CDR1 MGHRA, CDR2 YSYEKL. Written as DNA, the CDR3 is TGCGCCAGCAGCCAAGATCGGGCCAGCTCTGGAAACACCATATATTTT. It is translated as CASSQDRASSGNTIYF.

This clonotype was seen a handful of times. The J gene is TRBJ1-2, the V gene TRBV20-1; D gene uncertain. CDR3 length equals 13 residues. Trimming pared 6 bases from V and 4 bases from J, leaving 15 bases between. Germline V gene sequence: CDR1 DFQATT, CDR2 SNEGSKA (reference sequence). The CDR3, as DNA: TGCAGTGCGCCTGACGCGATACTCTATGGCTACACCTTC. Amino acid sequence: CSAPDAILYGYTF.

A few counts support this clonotype. A read error may produce the germline difference seen at one junction end. This sequence joins TRBV7-3 and TRBJ2-7; D not resolved. Germline lookup yields CDR1 SGHTA and CDR2 FQGTGA. The CDR3 length is 14 residues. CDR3 sequence: CASSTRALTYEQYF. CDR3 nucleotide sequence: TGCGCCAGCAGCACCCGGGCCCTTACCTACGAGCAGTACTTC. The entire variable domain, with the rest obtained from reference TRBV7-3 and TRBJ2-7, is as follows: GAGVSQTPSNKVTEKGKYVELRCDPISGHTALYWYRQSLGQGPEFLIYFQGTGAADDSGLPNDRFFAVRPEGSVSTLKIQRTERGDSAVYLCASSTRALTYEQYFGPGTRLTVT.

This clonotype has more than one count but fewer than ten. The gene calls are TRBV29-1 and TRBJ1-1, with D unclear. Trimming took off 5 bases at V and 6 bases at J, with 10 bases between the two ends. CDR3 length: 11 amino acids. Germline V gene lookup returns CDR1 SQVTM and CDR2 ANQGSEA. The CDR3 DNA is TGCAGCGTTTACAGTAGGGCTGAAGCTTTCTTT. As protein: CSVYSRAEAFF.

The chain employs TRBV6-1 and TRBJ2-6; TRBD1 matches 7 bases. With V trimmed by 5 bases and J by 3 bases, 4 bases remained unmatched. Germline CDR1 MNHNS, CDR2 SASEGT. This CDR3 has 15 residues. The CDR3 DNA is TGTGCCAGCAGTAAAGGGACAGTTGGGGCCAACGTCCTGACTTTC. This sequence encodes CASSKGTVGANVLTF.

The chain has TRBV25-1 and TRBJ1-2; D ambiguous. CDR1 MGHDK and CDR2 SYGVNS come from the germline V gene. This CDR3 region has 10 residues. CDR3 sequence (DNA): TGTGCTAGCCCGGGGTTTGGCTACACCTTC. Translation: CASPGFGYTF.

Many counts were recorded for this clonotype. V and J are TRBV5-1 and TRBJ1-1; 8 nucleotides match TRBD1. J gave up 5 bases and V 4 bases, and 7 bases lay outside the gene matches. The CDR3 runs to 14 residues. Per the germline V gene, CDR1 is SGHRS and CDR2 is YFSETQ. The CDR3 DNA is TGCGCCAGCAGCCCAGACAGGGGAGGAACTGAAGCTTTCTTT. Its translation is CASSPDRGGTEAFF.

The J gene is TRBJ1-1, the V gene TRBV7-2; 9 bases agree with TRBD1. Germline CDR1 and CDR2: SGHTA and FQGNSA. The length of the CDR3 is 14 residues. J was trimmed by 8 bases and V by 5 bases; bases with no gene match: 9. The CDR3 DNA is TGTGCCAGCAGCCCCCGGGGGACAGGGTCGGAAGCTTTCTTT. Protein product: CASSPRGTGSEAFF.

The chain recombines TRBV2 with TRBJ2-7, with D tentatively TRBD2 (5 bases). The germline CDR1 and CDR2 sequences are SNHLY and FYNNEI. The germline V and J ends were trimmed by 5 bases and 7 bases, with 30 bases remaining between them. CDR3 length: 18 amino acids. In DNA, the CDR3 is TGTGCCAGCAGTCCGAGCGGTTCCAGCACGGCCGCTTTACGAGAGCAGTACTTC. Encoded protein: CASSPSGSSTAALREQYF.

Remarks on this clonotype: The missing conserved phenylalanine or tryptophan at the end of this CDR3 makes a read error likely. It is unclear where the CDR3 begins or ends on the DNA, so no DNA is shown, and the CDR3 is as TCRdb lists it. The chain links TRBV10-3 to TRBJ1-6; the table's D call TRBD1 went unverified against the DNA. The CDR3 is made up of 9 amino acids, end residues included. CDR1 is ENHRY, CDR2 SYGVKD, per germline. CDR3 amino acids: CAISDPGVG.

This clonotype was observed many times. This chain joins TRBV19 and TRBJ2-6; no firm D call. Germline CDR1 and CDR2: LNHDA and SQIVND (reference sequence). This CDR3 has 15 residues. Trimming pared 7 bases from V and 0 bases from J, leaving 10 bases between. CDR3 DNA: TGTGCCAGTACCCAATCTTACTCTGGGGCCAACGTCCTGACTTTC. Its protein is CASTQSYSGANVLTF.

This clonotype was recorded a few times. One base away lies a much larger clone, so this may be a sequencing read error. This rearrangement joins TRBV29-1 to TRBJ1-2; no firm D call. Germline loops: CDR1 SQVTM, CDR2 ANQGSEA. CDR3 length equals 11 residues. The CDR3 protein is CSAVRRNGYAF. The CDR3, as DNA: TGCAGCGCCGTGAGGCGAAATGGCTACGCCTTC.

This clonotype was found once. With a much larger clone just one base away, this may be a read error. The rearrangement links TRBV19 to TRBJ2-7, with 7 bases fitting TRBD1. The CDR3 is made up of 14 amino acids. The germline CDR1 and CDR2 sequences are LNHDA and SQIVND (reference sequence). V shed 7 bases and J 4 bases; nucleotides not matched to a gene: 10. DNA of the CDR3: TGTGCCAGTAAGCCCCGGGACAGCGCTTACGAGCAGTACTTC. It specifies CASKPRDSAYEQYF.

The V gene is TRBV10-3, the J gene TRBJ2-7, with D possibly being TRBD1 (6 bases). V was clipped by 7 bases and J by 5 bases, with 24 bases between them. CDR1 and CDR2 from the germline V gene are ENHRY and SYGVKD. The CDR3 extends over 16 amino acids. The CDR3 DNA is TGTGCCATCATAAGCTCTCTGTCTCAGGGGTCGGACGAGCAGTACTTC. Amino acids: CAIISSLSQGSDEQYF.

The V gene is TRBV7-2, the J gene TRBJ1-6; a weak D match, TRBD1 (6 bases). The CDR3 totals 15 residues. Germline loops: CDR1 SGHTA, CDR2 FQGNSA. Trimming shortened V by 6 bases and J by 7 bases, and 16 bases separated the two germline ends. The CDR3 DNA is TGTGCCAGCAGTTTCAAGGGGGTCCTGAATTCACCCCTCCACTTT. Amino acids: CASSFKGVLNSPLHF.